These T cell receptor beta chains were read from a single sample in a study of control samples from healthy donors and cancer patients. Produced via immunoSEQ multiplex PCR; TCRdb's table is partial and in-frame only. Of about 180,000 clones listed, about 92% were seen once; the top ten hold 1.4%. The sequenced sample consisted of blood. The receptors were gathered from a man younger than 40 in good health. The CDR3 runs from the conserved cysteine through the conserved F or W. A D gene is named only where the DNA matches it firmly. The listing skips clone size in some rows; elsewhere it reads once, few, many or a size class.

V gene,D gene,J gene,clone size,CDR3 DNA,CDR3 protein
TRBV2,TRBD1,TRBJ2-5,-,TGTGCCAGCAGTCGGGACAGGGGAAAGGAGACCCAGTACTTC,CASSRDRGKETQYF
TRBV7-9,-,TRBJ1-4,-,TGTGCCAGCAGCACCACAGGGTACGGTGGGGAAAAACTGTTTTTT,CASSTTGYGGEKLFF
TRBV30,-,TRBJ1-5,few,TGTGCCTGGAGTGAAGTGGGGGCATACAATCAGCCCCAGCATTTT,CAWSEVGAYNQPQHF
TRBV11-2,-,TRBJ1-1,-,TGTGCCAGCAGCTTAGAGTTCGGAGCGGAAGCTTTCTTT,CASSLEFGAEAFF
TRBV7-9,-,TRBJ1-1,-,TGTGCCAGCAGCTTCGGACCCGGACAGCGAGATTCTGAAGCTTTCTTT,CASSFGPGQRDSEAFF
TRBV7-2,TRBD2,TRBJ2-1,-,TGTGCCAGCAGCTCCGTGGGACTAGTAAACGATGAGCAGTTCTTC,CASSSVGLVNDEQFF
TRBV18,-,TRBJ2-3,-,TGTGCCAGCTCCCGGGACGGCACAGATACGCAGTATTTT,CASSRDGTDTQYF
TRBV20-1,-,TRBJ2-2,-,TGCAGTGCTAGTTCAATGGATAGGGGAATAAGCACCGGGGAGCTGTTTTTT,CSASSMDRGISTGELFF
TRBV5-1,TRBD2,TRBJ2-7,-,TGCGCCAGCAGGGCGGCTAGCGGGACTGAGCAGTACTTC,CASRAASGTEQYF
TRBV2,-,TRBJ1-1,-,TGTGCCAGCGGCCCCAGGGGCACTGAAGCTTTCTTT,CASGPRGTEAFF
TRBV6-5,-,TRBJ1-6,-,TGTGCCAGCACCTATCACCCGCAGCCTGATTCACCCCTCCACTTT,CASTYHPQPDSPLHF
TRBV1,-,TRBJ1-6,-,TGCACCAGCAGCCAAGACCGCCTACCGACAGGGGGCGGATCACCCCTCCACTTT,CTSSQDRLPTGGGSPLHF
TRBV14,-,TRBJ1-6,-,TGTGCCAGCAGCCAAGAGGAGGGGCCGTACTCACCCCTCCACTTT,CASSQEEGPYSPLHF
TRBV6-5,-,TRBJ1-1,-,TGTGCCAGCGGATTGGAGGGGAACACTGAAGCTTTCTTT,CASGLEGNTEAFF
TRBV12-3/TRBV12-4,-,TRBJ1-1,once,TGTGCCAGCAGTTTAGGGGGCGCTGAAGCTTTCTTT,CASSLGGAEAFF
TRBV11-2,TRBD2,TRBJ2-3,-,TGTGCCAGCAGCTATGGCGGGGGAGGGTTTTTTGCAGATACGCAGTATTTT,CASSYGGGGFFADTQYF
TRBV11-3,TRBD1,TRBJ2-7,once,TGTGCCAGCAGCTACCGGGACAGGGGTTCCTACGAGCAGTACTTC,CASSYRDRGSYEQYF
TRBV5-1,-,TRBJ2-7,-,TGCGCCAGCAGCAACAGCTACGAGCAGTACTTC,CASSNSYEQYF
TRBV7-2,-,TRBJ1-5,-,TGTGCCAGCAGCTTAGCGGTTTCCGGGGGCAATCAGCCCCAGCATTTT,CASSLAVSGGNQPQHF
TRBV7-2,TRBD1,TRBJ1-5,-,TGTGCCAGCAGCTTAGTACGAGGGGGCGGGCAGCCCCAGCATTTT,CASSLVRGGGQPQHF
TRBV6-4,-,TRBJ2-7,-,TGTGCCAGACGAAGTCCCTACGAGCAGTACTTC,CARRSPYEQYF
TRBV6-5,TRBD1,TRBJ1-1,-,TGTGCCAGCAGAGAGAGACAGGGGGCTGAAGCTTTCTTT,CASRERQGAEAFF
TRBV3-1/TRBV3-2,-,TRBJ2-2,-,TGTGCCAGCAGCCCCCTAAAAAGCACCGGGGAGCTGTTTTTT,CASSPLKSTGELFF
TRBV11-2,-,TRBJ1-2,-,TGTGCCAGCACCCTAGGGAGAGGCAACTATGGCTACACCTTC,CASTLGRGNYGYTF
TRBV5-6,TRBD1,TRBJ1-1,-,TGTGCCAGCAGCTGGGGGACAGGGATCACTGAAGCTTTCTTT,CASSWGTGITEAFF
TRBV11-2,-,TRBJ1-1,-,TGTGCCAGCAGTCTAAGGCAGAACACTGAAGCTTTCTTT,CASSLRQNTEAFF
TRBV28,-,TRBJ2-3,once,TGTGCCAGCAGTTCCGCGGGGTATACGCAGTATTTT,CASSSAGYTQYF
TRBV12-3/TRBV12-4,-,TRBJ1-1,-,TGTGCCAGCAGTTTTGTAGGGAGGGCTGAAGCTTTCTTT,CASSFVGRAEAFF
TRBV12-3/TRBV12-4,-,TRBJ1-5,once,TGTGCCAGCAGTCCCGTTAGGCAGCCCCAGCATTTT,CASSPVRQPQHF
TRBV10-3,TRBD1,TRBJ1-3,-,TGTGCCATCAGGGGACAGGGGGCTGGAAACACCATATATTTT,CAIRGQGAGNTIYF
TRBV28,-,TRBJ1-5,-,TGTGCCAGCAGTCAACGGGGGCTTCAGCCCCAGCATTTT,CASSQRGLQPQHF